The rows below give T cell receptor beta chains drawn from one sample of a study of T cell changes during pregnancy in multiple sclerosis. Sequencing used immunoSEQ multiplex PCR; TCRdb keeps in-frame clones, though not all of them. The sample yields around 130,000 clones, roughly 92% seen once. Material: peripheral blood, obtained before pregnancy. These receptors all come from a female donor with multiple sclerosis, enrolled in a pregnancy study. CDR3s include the opening cysteine and the closing phenylalanine or tryptophan. The D gene is left open where the match is weak. Clone sizes are given selectively: once, few, many, or a class where the clone is expanded.

clone_size: .
v_call: TRBV29-1
j_call: TRBJ2-7
d_call: TRBD1
cdr3_aa: CSGTGPPSYEQYF
cdr3_nt: TGCAGCGGGACAGGGCCCCCTTCCTACGAGCAGTACTTC

clone_size: .
v_call: TRBV7-2
j_call: TRBJ1-1
d_call: .
cdr3_aa: CASTAFRDTEAFF
cdr3_nt: TGTGCCAGCACCGCGTTCCGGGACACCGAAGCTTTCTTT

clone_size: .
v_call: TRBV7-9
j_call: TRBJ1-6
d_call: .
cdr3_aa: CASSPTSAPQGSYNSPLHF
cdr3_nt: TGTGCCAGCAGCCCAACCTCCGCCCCGCAGGGTTCCTATAATTCACCCCTCCACTTT

clone_size: .
v_call: TRBV7-3
j_call: TRBJ2-7
d_call: .
cdr3_aa: CASRPGTGPYEQYF
cdr3_nt: TGTGCCAGCAGACCAGGCACAGGCCCCTACGAGCAGTACTTC

clone_size: .
v_call: TRBV9
j_call: TRBJ2-3
d_call: .
cdr3_aa: CASSVVSTDTQYF
cdr3_nt: TGTGCCAGCAGCGTAGTAAGCACAGATACGCAGTATTTT

clone_size: .
v_call: TRBV5-8
j_call: TRBJ2-4
d_call: .
cdr3_aa: CASSPVLNIQYF
cdr3_nt: TGTGCCAGCAGCCCCGTCCTAAACATTCAGTACTTC

clone_size: .
v_call: TRBV7-7
j_call: TRBJ2-2
d_call: TRBD2
cdr3_aa: CASSPRRTSGVNTGELFF
cdr3_nt: TGTGCCAGCAGCCCGCGCCGGACTAGCGGAGTGAACACCGGGGAGCTGTTTTTT

clone_size: .
v_call: TRBV19
j_call: TRBJ1-5
d_call: TRBD1
cdr3_aa: CASSTTLQGLGHF
cdr3_nt: TGTGCCAGTAGTACAACACTACAGGGGCTAGGGCATTTT

clone_size: once
v_call: TRBV6-6
j_call: TRBJ1-1
d_call: TRBD1
cdr3_aa: CASSYAGGDTEAFF
cdr3_nt: TGTGCCAGCAGTTACGCAGGGGGCGATACTGAAGCTTTCTTT

clone_size: .
v_call: TRBV30
j_call: TRBJ1-6
d_call: .
cdr3_aa: CAWSQLGEGGSPLHF
cdr3_nt: TGTGCCTGGAGTCAACTCGGGGAGGGTGGTTCACCCCTCCACTTT

clone_size: .
v_call: TRBV27
j_call: TRBJ1-2
d_call: TRBD1
cdr3_aa: CASGTGSYGYTF
cdr3_nt: TGTGCCAGCGGGACAGGGAGCTATGGCTACACCTTC